The T cell receptor (beta chain) under discussion was sequenced for a study of T cell responses to AZD1222 COVID-19 vaccine. J gave up 0 bases and V 6 bases, and 4 bases lay outside the gene matches. Per the germline V gene, CDR1 is LNHDA and CDR2 is SQIVND (reference sequence). The CDR3 has 15 residues. Study-level results: When two AZD1222 doses had been given, Spike-specific TCR breadth and depth rose.

Comment on this clone: Its specificity is not known.

Clones were sequenced by immunoSEQ multiplex PCR, and TCRdb holds only the in-frame ones, with some missing. The repertoire holds roughly 120,000 clones, roughly 94% seen once, with roughly 6.6% in the top ten. The sequenced sample was peripheral blood, obtained on day 0 of AZD1222 vaccination. This chain connects TRBV19 to TRBJ1-5; TRBD1 matches at 8 bases. This TCR was sampled from an adult in good health. DNA of the CDR3: TGTGCCAGTAGGGAGCAGGGGGCTAGCAATCAGCCCCAGCATTTT. This encodes CASREQGASNQPQHF.